The 3 T cell receptor beta chains below all came from one sample that was sequenced in a study of breast tumors, draining lymph nodes, adjacent tissues. TCRdb recomputed calls from the multiplex PCR reads with MiXCR, one row per CDR3 protein. The sample has 25,000 or so distinct CDR3 sequences, roughly 20% seen once. Sequenced: breast tumor tissue. The receptor set was obtained from a female donor with breast cancer. Some clones in this sample may be carry-over from other donors' samples.

This clonotype was counted ten times or more. The chain has TRBV20-1 and TRBJ2-3; 12 bases are a match to TRBD2. CDR3 length: 16 residues. V dropped 6 bases and J dropped 0; count of bases not matched to a gene: 7. Germline V CDR1 and CDR2: DFQATT, SNEGSKA (reference sequence). CDR3 sequence reads: CSASTGTSGSTDTQYF. For the CDR3, the DNA is TGCAGTGCGTCAACCGGGACTAGCGGGAGCACAGATACGCAGTATTTT.

Ten or more counts support this clonotype. The genes are TRBV19 and TRBJ2-1; a weak D match, TRBD2 (6 bases). The V gene's germline CDR1 is LNHDA and CDR2 SQIVND (reference sequence). V was trimmed by 5 bases and J by 4 bases, leaving 18 bases between them. This CDR3 has 16 amino acids. CDR3 nucleotide sequence: TGTGCCAGTAGTGGCCCCCCCGGGAGCACTTACAATGAGCAGTTCTTC. Its translation is CASSGPPGSTYNEQFF. Complete variable domain (other parts from reference TRBV19 and TRBJ2-1): DGGITQSPKYLFRKEGQNVTLSCEQNLNHDAMYWYRQDPGQGLRLIYYSQIVNDFQKGDIAEGYSVSREKKESFPLTVTSAQKNPTAFYLCASSGPPGSTYNEQFFGPGTRLTVL.

In its sample, this clonotype was seen many times. V gene TRBV9 combines with J gene TRBJ2-2; D is perhaps TRBD1 (6 bases). The CDR3 totals 14 residues. V was cut by 6 bases and J by 2 bases, with 11 bases left in between. CDR1 and CDR2 (germline): SGDLS, YYNGEE. The CDR3, as DNA: TGTGCCAGCACCCGGACAGCTAACACCGGGGAGCTGTTTTTT. It is translated as CASTRTANTGELFF.